This T cell receptor beta chain comes out of a study of cytomegalovirus exposure and HLA in healthy donors. Study context: The same platform as the roughly 670 first-cohort repertoires was used for the 120 or so validation repertoires, a later analysis reported. Overall study findings and caveats: Some public TCRs appeared in many individuals, while most sequences were rare. It was approximately 160 TCR beta chains that were listed as cytomegalovirus-associated. In a later analysis, first-cohort TCR clusters were found to tend to co-occur in the 100 to 150 validation repertoires.

Of note for this clone: Antigen specificity is unknown.

Profiling relied on immunoSEQ multiplex PCR, and the TCRdb table lists in-frame clones only, not all of them. Of around 56,000 clones listed, 93% are singletons. Germline CDR1 and CDR2: SGHRS and YFSETQ. Deletions cut 4 bases from V and 2 bases from J, with 17 bases between. This CDR3 spans 16 amino acids. The chain couples TRBV5-1 to TRBJ2-3, with a possible D match to TRBD1 (6 bases). Material for sequencing was PBMCs. The receptor was derived from a woman aged 18-29 years in good health and CMV-seropositive. CDR3 sequence (DNA): TGCGCCAGCAGCCCCGATTGGGGACATTCCACAGATACGCAGTATTTT. Protein sequence: CASSPDWGHSTDTQYF.